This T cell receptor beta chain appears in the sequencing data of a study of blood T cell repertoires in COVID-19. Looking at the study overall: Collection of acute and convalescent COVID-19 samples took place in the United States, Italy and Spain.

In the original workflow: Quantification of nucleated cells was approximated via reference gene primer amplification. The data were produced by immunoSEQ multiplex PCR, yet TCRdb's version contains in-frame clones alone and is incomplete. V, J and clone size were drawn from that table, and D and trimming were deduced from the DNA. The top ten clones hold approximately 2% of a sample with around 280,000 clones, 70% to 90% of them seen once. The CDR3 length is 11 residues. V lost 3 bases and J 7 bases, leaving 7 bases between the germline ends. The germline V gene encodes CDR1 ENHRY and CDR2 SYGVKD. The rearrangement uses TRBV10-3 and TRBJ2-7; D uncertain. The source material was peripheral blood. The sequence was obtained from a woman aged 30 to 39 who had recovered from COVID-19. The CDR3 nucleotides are TGTGCCATCAGTGAACTGGTAGAGCAGTACTTC. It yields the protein CAISELVEQYF.